The present T cell receptor beta chain was sequenced within a study of human T cells and chemical hapten exposure. About the study: Sensitization applied 2% DPC to approximately 2 cm by approximately 2 cm of upper inner arm skin.

This clonotype was counted between two and nine times. The CDR3 totals 15 residues. Germline CDR1 SGHAT, CDR2 FQNNGV. Trimming removed 1 base at V and 7 bases at J, with 13 bases between. The time point here: pre-sensitization, week 0. Indicated treatment: therapeutic diphenylcyclopropenone sensitization with weekly scalp DPC. The library tagged each cDNA molecule with unique molecular identifiers. TCRdb fed the RACE reads into MiXCR, producing one record per CDR3 protein. The sample includes over 300,000 distinct CDR3 sequences, approximately 5.1% of them seen just once. Sequences were derived from whole blood, sampled in connection with sensitization to the hapten diphenylcyclopropenone (DPC). The rearrangement uses TRBV11-2 and TRBJ1-4, with D tentatively TRBD1 (6 bases). This sequence originates from a woman in her 50s with alopecia areata. Some clones in this sample may be carry-over from other donors' samples. The CDR3 DNA follows: TGTGCCAGCAGCTTAGTAGGGGGGGTAACTGAAAAACTGTTTTTT. It is translated as CASSLVGGVTEKLFF.